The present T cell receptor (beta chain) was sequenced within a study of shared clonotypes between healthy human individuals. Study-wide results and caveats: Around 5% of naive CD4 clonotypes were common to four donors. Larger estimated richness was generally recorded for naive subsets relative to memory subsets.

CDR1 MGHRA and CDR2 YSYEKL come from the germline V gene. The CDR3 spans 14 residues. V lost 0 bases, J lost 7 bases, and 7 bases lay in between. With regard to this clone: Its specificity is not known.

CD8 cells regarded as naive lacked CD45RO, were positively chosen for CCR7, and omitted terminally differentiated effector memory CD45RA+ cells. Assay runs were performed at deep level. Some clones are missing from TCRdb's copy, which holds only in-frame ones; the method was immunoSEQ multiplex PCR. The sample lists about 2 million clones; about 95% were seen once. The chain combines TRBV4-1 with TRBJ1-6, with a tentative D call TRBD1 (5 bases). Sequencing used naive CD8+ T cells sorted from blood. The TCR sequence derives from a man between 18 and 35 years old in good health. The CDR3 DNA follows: TGCGCCAGCAGCCAAGATAAGGGGAATTCACCCCTCCACTTT. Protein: CASSQDKGNSPLHF.